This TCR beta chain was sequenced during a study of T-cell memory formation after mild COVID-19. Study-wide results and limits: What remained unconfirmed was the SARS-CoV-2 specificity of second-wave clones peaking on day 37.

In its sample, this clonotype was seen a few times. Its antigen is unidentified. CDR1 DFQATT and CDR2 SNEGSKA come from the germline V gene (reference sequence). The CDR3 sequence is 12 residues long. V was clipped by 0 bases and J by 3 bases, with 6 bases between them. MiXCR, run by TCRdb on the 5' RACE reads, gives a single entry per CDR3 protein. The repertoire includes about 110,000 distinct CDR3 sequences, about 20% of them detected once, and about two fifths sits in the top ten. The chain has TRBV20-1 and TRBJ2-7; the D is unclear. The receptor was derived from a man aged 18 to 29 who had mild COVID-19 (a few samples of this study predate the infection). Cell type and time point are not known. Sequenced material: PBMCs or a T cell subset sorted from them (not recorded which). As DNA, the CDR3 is TGCAGTGCTAGAGATCAAGGCTACGAGCAGTACTTC. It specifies CSARDQGYEQYF.